The 2 T cell receptor beta chains listed next were all sequenced from one sample in a study of control samples from healthy donors and cancer patients. Generated by immunoSEQ multiplex PCR, the TCRdb table keeps only in-frame clones and is missing some. In the table there are about 90,000 clones, about 92% of which are singletons. The specimen was blood. The source is a woman aged 25 to 39 in good health.

The rearrangement uses TRBV29-1 and TRBJ1-4, with a weak D call TRBD1 (5 bases). CDR1 SQVTM and CDR2 ANQGSEA come from the germline V gene. This CDR3 has 12 residues. V shed 3 bases and J shed 7 bases, with 9 bases lying between them. The CDR3 is CSVETVGEKLFF. The CDR3, as DNA: TGCAGCGTTGAGACAGTGGGTGAAAAACTGTTTTTT.

The V and J genes are TRBV7-9 and TRBJ2-5, with D perhaps being TRBD1 or TRBD2 (6 bases each). Trimming shortened V by 2 bases and J by 5 bases, and 12 bases separated the two germline ends. Germline CDR1 and CDR2: SEHNR and FQNEAQ (reference sequence). The CDR3 is 14 amino acids. In DNA form, the CDR3 reads TGTGCCAGCAGCTTATTGGGGGGCCGTGAGACCCAGTACTTC. It is translated as CASSLLGGRETQYF.